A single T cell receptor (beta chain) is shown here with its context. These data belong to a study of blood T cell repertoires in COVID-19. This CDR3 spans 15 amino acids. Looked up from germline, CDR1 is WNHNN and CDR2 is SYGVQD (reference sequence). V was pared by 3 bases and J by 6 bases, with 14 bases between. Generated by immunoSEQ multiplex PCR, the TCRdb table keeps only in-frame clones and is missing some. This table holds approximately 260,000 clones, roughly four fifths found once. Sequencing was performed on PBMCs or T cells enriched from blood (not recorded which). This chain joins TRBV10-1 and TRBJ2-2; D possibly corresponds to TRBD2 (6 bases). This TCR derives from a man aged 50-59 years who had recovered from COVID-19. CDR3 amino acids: CASSDSGHSPGELFF. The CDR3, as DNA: TGCGCCAGCAGTGATAGCGGACACTCCCCCGGGGAGCTGTTTTTT.